These 27 T cell receptor beta chains originate from one sample sequenced in a study of CD8+CD57+ T cells in acquired aplastic anemia. Profiling that covered TCR beta VDJ and CDR3 relied on genomic DNA as its template. MiXCR, run by TCRdb on the reads, gives a single entry per CDR3 protein. This sample has 350,000 to 450,000 distinct CDR3 sequences, with about 70% found just once. Sequenced input: sorted CD4+, CD8+, or CD8+CD57+ T cells (not recorded which) from PBMCs. All receptors come from a human donor in good health, serving as a control.

The rearrangement links TRBV20-1 to TRBJ2-7, with 16 bases aligning to TRBD2. The CDR3 has 13 amino acids. The ends lost 3 bases at V and 8 bases at J; junction bases unmatched: 1. Germline V gene sequence: CDR1 DFQATT, CDR2 SNEGSKA (reference sequence). CDR3 residues: CSARGLAGGQQYF. The CDR3 DNA reads TGCAGTGCTAGGGGACTAGCGGGGGGGCAGCAGTACTTC.

The chain is built from TRBV20-1 and TRBJ2-7; 7 bases are a match to TRBD1. In germline, CDR1 is DFQATT, CDR2 SNEGSKA (reference sequence). CDR3 length: 15 amino acids. V gave up 0 bases and J gave up 3 bases; unmatched junction bases: 8. CDR3 loop: CSARDLRQGDYEQYF. The CDR3 DNA is TGCAGTGCTAGAGATCTTAGACAGGGCGACTACGAGCAGTACTTC.

The chain recombines TRBV12-3 or TRBV12-4 with TRBJ2-2, with 8 bases that match TRBD1. After removal of 4 bases from V and 3 bases from J, the junction contained 7 bases not matched to a gene. This CDR3 contains 16 residues. The CDR3 sequence is CASSSLRDRYTGELFF. CDR3 DNA sequence: TGTGCCAGCAGTTCTCTACGGGACAGGTACACCGGGGAGCTGTTTTTT.

V usage is TRBV12-3 or TRBV12-4 and J usage is TRBJ2-2; tentative D call: TRBD2 (5 bases). CDR3 length: 14 amino acids. V was pared by 8 bases and J by 10 bases, with 20 bases between. CDR3 residues: CASQFRRKGEELFF. In DNA, the CDR3 is TGTGCCAGCCAATTCCGGAGGAAAGGAGAGGAGCTGTTTTTT.

The genes are TRBV7-6 and TRBJ1-5, with D maybe TRBD1 (5 bases). Trimming cost V 6 bases and J 16 bases, with 28 bases left between them. The germline V gene encodes CDR1 SGHVS and CDR2 FNYEAQ. The CDR3 is 15 amino acids. CDR3 protein: CASRPTSGGRKRPHF. Written as DNA, the CDR3 is TGTGCCAGCAGGCCGACTAGCGGGGGTAGGAAGAGACCCCATTTT.

This clonotype was observed a single time. Lacking the conserved final phenylalanine or tryptophan, this CDR3 likely reflects a read error. The limits of the CDR3 on the DNA are not certain, so only TCRdb's listed CDR3 is given. CDR3 residues: CASSVGGTGESSL. The V call is TRBV9, the J call TRBJ2-7; TRBD1 is the table's D call and was not checked against the DNA. CDR1 and CDR2 (germline): SGDLS, YYNGEE. Counting both end residues, the CDR3 totals 13 amino acids.

To note about this clonotype: This sequence may be a read error, since a much larger clone differs from it by one base. The V and J genes are TRBV3-1 and TRBJ1-2; 8 bases are a match to TRBD1. Unmatched junction bases numbered 11, after V lost 4 bases and J lost 4 bases. In germline, CDR1 is LGHDT, CDR2 YNNKEL (reference sequence). The CDR3 runs to 16 residues. CDR3 coding DNA: TGTGCCAGCAGCCTTTGGGCAGGGGGCGATTTCTATGGCTACACCTTC. It yields the protein CASSLWAGGDFYGYTF.

V is TRBV6-5 and J is TRBJ1-1, with D unresolved. The V gene lost 2 bases and the J gene lost 4 bases, with 8 bases spanning the gap. This CDR3 contains 13 residues. Germline V gene sequence: CDR1 MNHEY, CDR2 SVGAGI. The CDR3 region is CASSYEWSTEAFF. DNA of the CDR3: TGTGCCAGCAGTTACGAGTGGAGCACTGAAGCTTTCTTT.

This clonotype was recorded a few times. CDR3 amino acids: CASNLRDRGINEQFF. In DNA form, the CDR3 reads TGTGCCAGCAACCTGCGGGACAGGGGTATCAATGAGCAGTTCTTC. V is TRBV7-4 and J is TRBJ2-1; 10 bases align to TRBD1. After removal of 7 bases from V and 6 bases from J, the junction contained 9 bases not matched to a gene. The CDR3 runs 15 residues. Germline V gene lookup returns CDR1 SGHVT and CDR2 SQSDAQ. The full variable domain, in which reference TRBV7-4 and TRBJ2-1 provide the parts outside the CDR3, is GAGVSQSPRYKVAKRGRDVALRCDSISGHVTLYWYRQTLGQGSEVLTYSQSDAQRDKSGRPSGRFSAERPERSVSTLKIQRTEQGDSAVYLCASNLRDRGINEQFFGPGTRLTVL.

Concerning this clonotype itself: A much larger clone differs by one base, so this may be a read error. This chain links TRBV12-3 or TRBV12-4 with TRBJ2-7; 8 bases map to TRBD1. The CDR3 has 15 residues. The CDR3 nucleotides are TGTGCCAGCAGTTTTACAGGGGGACTTTCCTACGGGCAGTACTTC. Its translation: CASSFTGGLSYGQYF.

In this sample, this clonotype turned up many times. The chain is built from TRBV20-1 and TRBJ1-2; D is uncertain. The CDR3 runs to 13 residues. The V gene's germline CDR1 is DFQATT and CDR2 SNEGSKA (reference sequence). The V and J ends lost 1 base and 1 base respectively, with 7 bases between them. The CDR3 nucleotides read TGCAGTGCTAGAGTGGGGAGTAACTATGGCTACACCTTC. Protein: CSARVGSNYGYTF.

The chain joins TRBV20-1 to TRBJ2-7; the D gene is possibly TRBD1 (6 bases). With 2 bases removed from V and 9 bases from J, the gap between germline ends came to 11 bases. From germline, CDR1 is DFQATT and CDR2 SNEGSKA (reference sequence). The CDR3 has 11 residues. This CDR3 is CSARPTTGQYF. The CDR3 nucleotides read TGCAGTGCTAGACCCACGACAGGGCAGTACTTC.

This clonotype was recorded many times. CDR3 coding DNA: TGTGCCAGCAGTTTAGCCAATGAGCAGTTCTTC. It yields the protein CASSLANEQFF. The chain couples TRBV12-3 or TRBV12-4 to TRBJ2-1, with D hard to call. The length of the CDR3 is 11 residues. V lost 0 bases and J lost 6, with 0 bases in between.

This clonotype was observed many times. The chain uses TRBV5-1 and TRBJ1-4, with D possibly matching TRBD1 (6 bases). The CDR3 has 12 residues. Trimming took 5 bases from V and 8 from J, leaving 10 bases between them. Germline CDR1 and CDR2: SGHRS and YFSETQ. This CDR3 reads CASRTDREKLFF. The CDR3 DNA reads TGCGCCAGCAGGACGGACAGAGAAAAACTGTTTTTT.

The genes are TRBV12-3 or TRBV12-4 and TRBJ1-6, with 9 bases aligning to TRBD1. CDR3 length: 14 residues. J was trimmed by 8 bases and V by 5 bases; bases with no gene match: 4. The CDR3 loop reads CASSMDRGDSPLHF. The CDR3 bases are TGTGCCAGCAGTATGGACAGGGGAGATTCACCCCTCCACTTT.

In its sample, this clonotype was seen once. The CDR3 region is CASSIRGGLETQYF. CDR3 nucleotides: TGTGCCAGCAGCATCAGGGGGGGCTTAGAGACCCAGTACTTC. The chain recombines TRBV11-3 with TRBJ2-5; D tentatively fits TRBD1 or TRBD2 (7 bases each). This CDR3 contains 14 residues. CDR1 is SGHNT, CDR2 YENEEA, per germline. Trimming stripped 5 bases from V and 4 bases from J, with 14 bases between.

Points on this clonotype: A clone one base away is much larger, so this may be a read error. Because the CDR3 is missing its conserved closing phenylalanine or tryptophan, this is likely a read error. This chain uses TRBV12-5 with TRBJ1-5, with 7 positions matching TRBD1. CDR3 length: 16 amino acids. The germline V gene encodes CDR1 LGHNT and CDR2 FRNRAP. Here the CDR3 reads CASSSLTGSFNQPQHL. The CDR3 coding sequence is TGTGCCAGCAGTTCCTTGACAGGGAGCTTCAATCAGCCCCAGCATCTT.

This clonotype was recorded many times. The chain links TRBV9 to TRBJ2-1, with D unresolved. V was clipped by 2 bases and J by 7 bases, with 4 bases between them. The germline CDR1 and CDR2 sequences are SGDLS and YYNGEE. The CDR3 length is 11 residues. The CDR3 nucleotides are TGTGCCAGCAGCGTTATGAATGAGCAGTTCTTC. Translating it yields CASSVMNEQFF. Based on the CDR3 plus reference TRBV9 and TRBJ2-1, the full variable domain is DSGVTQTPKHLITATGQRVTLRCSPRSGDLSVYWYQQSLDQGLQFLIQYYNGEERAKGNILERFSAQQFPDLHSELNLSSLELGDSALYFCASSVMNEQFFGPGTRLTVL.

This clonotype appeared a single time. The chain carries TRBV5-1 and TRBJ2-7; D is undetermined. Germline CDR1 is SGHRS and CDR2 is YFSETQ. The CDR3 sequence is 12 residues long. V was pared by 2 bases and J by 12 bases, with 15 bases between. CDR3 sequence: CASSFRIGQTYF. CDR3 DNA: TGCGCCAGCAGCTTCCGGATCGGGCAGACGTACTTC.

To note about this clonotype: One end of the junction fails to match germline, which may point to a read error. V is TRBV2 and J is TRBJ1-2; no clear D gene. Per the germline V gene, CDR1 is SNHLY and CDR2 is FYNNEI. This CDR3 has 14 residues. CDR3 in amino acids: CASISHGANCGDTF. The CDR3 DNA follows: TGTGCCAGCATTAGTCACGGCGCGAACTGTGGCGACACCTTC.

This clonotype was recorded once. A read error may be the cause here, since a much bigger clone is one base away. The chain couples TRBV11-3 to TRBJ2-2; 8 nucleotides line up with TRBD2. This CDR3 has 16 residues. The V gene's germline CDR1 is SGHNT and CDR2 YENEEA. CDR3 protein: CASSLSSGENAGELFF. The CDR3 nucleotides are TGTGCCAGCAGCTTGAGTAGCGGGGAGAACGCCGGGGAGCTGTTTTTT.

This sequence joins TRBV12-5 and TRBJ1-4; possible D gene TRBD1, 5 bases. V lost 3 bases to trimming and J lost 7 bases, with 18 bases between them. Germline V gene lookup returns CDR1 LGHNT and CDR2 FRNRAP. This CDR3 has 16 residues. The CDR3 spells CASGLFREATVEKLFF. CDR3 in DNA: TGTGCTAGTGGTTTATTCAGGGAAGCAACCGTTGAAAAACTGTTTTTT.

This clonotype was observed a few times. The chain recombines TRBV10-2 with TRBJ2-7, with TRBD1 matching 8 bases. The CDR3 loop spans 14 amino acids. Germline V gives CDR1 WSHSY, CDR2 SAAADI. J was trimmed by 3 bases and V by 3 bases; bases with no gene match: 4. CDR3 in DNA: TGCGCCAGCAGTGAACAGGGGGGCTTCTACGAGCAGTACTTC. Translation: CASSEQGGFYEQYF.

This clonotype turned up a few times. One junction end disagrees with the germline gene, perhaps due to a read error. The CDR3 bases are TGCGACAGCAGCCAGGTCGGAAGGGGTGGAAACACCATATATTTT. Encoded protein: CDSSQVGRGGNTIYF. This sequence joins TRBV7-9 and TRBJ1-3, with D possibly being TRBD1 (5 bases). In germline, CDR1 is SEHNR, CDR2 FQNEAQ (reference sequence). The CDR3 has 15 residues. The full variable domain, in which reference TRBV7-9 and TRBJ1-3 provide the parts outside the CDR3, is DTGVSQNPRHKITKRGQNVTFRCDPISEHNRLYWYRQTLGQGPEFLTYFQNEAQLEKSRLLSDRFSAERPKGSFSTLEIQRTEQGDSAMYLCDSSQVGRGGNTIYFGEGSWLTVV.

The CDR3 loop is CASSPGGQGDDGYTF. The DNA for the CDR3 is TGTGCCAGCAGCCCCGGTGGGCAGGGGGACGATGGCTACACCTTC. The rearrangement links TRBV9 to TRBJ1-2, with 7 bases lining up with TRBD1. The CDR3 has 15 residues. V dropped 4 bases and J dropped 6; count of bases not matched to a gene: 12. Germline CDR1 SGDLS, CDR2 YYNGEE.

Regarding this clonotype: One end of the junction fails to match germline, which may point to a read error. The CDR3 region is CSARTPGETTEASF. CDR3 coding DNA: TGCAGTGCTAGGACACCGGGAGAGACCACTGAAGCTTCCTTT. V and J are TRBV20-1 and TRBJ1-1; D call uncertain. This CDR3 is 14 amino acids long. Germline V lookup: CDR1 DFQATT, CDR2 SNEGSKA (reference sequence).

This clonotype was observed a handful of times. A read error may explain this, as a much larger clone is one base away. This rearrangement joins TRBV7-2 to TRBJ1-2; D remains unclear. The V gene lost 1 base and the J gene lost 7 bases, with 16 bases spanning the gap. Germline V CDR1 and CDR2: SGHTA, FQGNSA. CDR3 size: 15 residues. The CDR3 loop is CASSLGFGGPSGYTF. DNA of the CDR3: TGTGCCAGCAGCTTAGGGTTTGGCGGACCGTCTGGCTACACCTTC. Together with reference TRBV7-2 and TRBJ1-2, the CDR3 gives the full variable domain: GAGVSQSPSNKVTEKGKDVELRCDPISGHTALYWYRQSLGQGLEFLIYFQGNSAPDKSGLPSDRFSAERTGGSVSTLTIQRTQQEDSAVYLCASSLGFGGPSGYTFGSGTRLTVV.